This T cell receptor (beta chain) stems from a study of T cell responses to AZD1222 COVID-19 vaccine. Findings of the study overall: Nearly half of spike-specific TCRs reportedly target unmutated variant regions. Across spike, vaccine-associated CD4 TCRs were found, dominant at 160-218 and 743-854. Clonal diversity may have been underestimated in mostly white British donors.

The protocol was immunoSEQ multiplex PCR, while the TCRdb copy is restricted to in-frame clones and leaves out a portion. This repertoire shows around 120,000 clones, 88% found once; its top ten account for roughly 3.8%. Remarks on this clone: What it binds is unknown.

The CDR3 covers 16 residues. V trimming: 5 bases; J trimming: 5 bases; junction bases outside the gene matches: 12. Germline V gives CDR1 LNHDA, CDR2 SQIVND (reference sequence). This clonotype was obtained from an adult who received the AZD1222 COVID-19 vaccine. The sample was peripheral blood, taken 28 days after the second AZD1222 dose. The chain is built from TRBV19 and TRBJ1-1; the match to TRBD1 covers 9 bases. Here the CDR3 reads CASSRRATGGDTEAFF. The CDR3 nucleotides are TGTGCCAGTAGTCGAAGGGCGACAGGGGGAGATACTGAAGCTTTCTTT.